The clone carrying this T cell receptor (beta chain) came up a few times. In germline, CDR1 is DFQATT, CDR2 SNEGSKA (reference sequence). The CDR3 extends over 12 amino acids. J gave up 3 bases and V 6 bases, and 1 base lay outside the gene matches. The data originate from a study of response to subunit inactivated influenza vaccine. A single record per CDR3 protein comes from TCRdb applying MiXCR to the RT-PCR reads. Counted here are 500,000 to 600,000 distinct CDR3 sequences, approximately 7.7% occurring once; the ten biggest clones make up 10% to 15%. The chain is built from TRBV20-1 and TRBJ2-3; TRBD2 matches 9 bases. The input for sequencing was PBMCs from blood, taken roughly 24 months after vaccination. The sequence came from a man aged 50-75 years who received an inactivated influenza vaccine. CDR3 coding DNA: TGCAGTGCCCTAGCGGGGACAGATACGCAGTATTTT. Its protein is CSALAGTDTQYF.